This T cell receptor beta chain was retrieved from a study of shared clonotypes between healthy human individuals. This clone appeared a single time. CD8 memory merged CD45RO+ with CCR7-negative CD45RA+ TemRA cells. Profiling relied on immunoSEQ multiplex PCR, and the TCRdb table lists in-frame clones only, not all of them. Here the sample spans some 690,000 clones, about 90% being singletons. This CDR3 has 17 amino acids. Germline trimming cut 8 bases from V and 0 bases from J; bases unmatched to any gene: 14. Per the germline V gene, CDR1 is MDHEN and CDR2 is SYDVKM. The specimen was memory CD8+ T cells from PBMCs. Documented subset: CD45RO+ cells pooled with CCR7-negative TemRA cells. The origin of this receptor is a man younger than 35 in good health. Some clones in this sample may be carry-over from other donors' samples. The chain recombines TRBV28 with TRBJ2-7, with 9 bases lining up with TRBD2. The CDR3 here is CASSGTSTTLSSYEQYF. The CDR3 DNA follows: TGTGCCAGCTCCGGGACTAGCACCACGTTGAGCTCCTACGAGCAGTACTTC.